These 11 T cell receptor beta chains share one sample of origin, sequenced in a study of Ad26.COV2.S vaccination and SARS-CoV-2 variants. Documented treatment: 15 to 20 received Ad26.COV2.S at low or high dose, single or two shots; several received placebo; per-sample allocation not given. The investigators took samples on day 63 after the first vaccine or placebo injection. The repertoire was sequenced with immunoSEQ multiplex PCR; TCRdb's copy has only in-frame clones and lacks some. The table has 300,000 to 350,000 clones, about 82% seen once. The input for sequencing was peripheral blood, taken in a trial of Ad26.COV2.S vaccine versus placebo. These receptors came from a person between 18 and 59 years old who received the Ad26.COV2.S COVID-19 vaccine or a placebo.

The J gene is TRBJ1-1, the V gene TRBV6-6, with 8 bases fitting TRBD1. This CDR3 has 14 amino acids. Germline CDR1 MNHNY, CDR2 SVGAGI (reference sequence). The V segment lost 7 bases and the J segment 0 bases; nucleotides outside the gene matches: 4. CDR3 sequence (DNA): TGTGCCAGCAACCGGGACAGGCTGAACACTGAAGCTTTCTTT. The encoded protein is CASNRDRLNTEAFF.

The chain carries TRBV6-2 or TRBV6-3 and TRBJ1-1; D not resolved. The CDR3 consists of 16 residues. CDR1 is MNHEY and CDR2 is SVGEGT in the germline V gene. V was trimmed by 2 bases and J by 0 bases, leaving 13 bases between them. CDR3 sequence reads: CASSYGLLNMNTEAFF. The CDR3 DNA follows: TGTGCCAGCAGTTACGGACTCCTTAACATGAACACTGAAGCTTTCTTT.

The genes are TRBV6-5 and TRBJ2-7, with D possibly being TRBD1 (5 bases). The CDR3 runs to 13 residues. In germline, CDR1 is MNHEY, CDR2 SVGAGI. V shed 6 bases and J shed 2 bases, with 11 bases lying between them. The CDR3 DNA reads TGTGCCAGCAGCGGACATCTACCCTACGAGCAGTACTTC. Translated, it gives CASSGHLPYEQYF.

The CDR3 loop is CASSSLRAFSTPLLDQPQHF. CDR3 DNA sequence: TGTGCCAGCAGCTCGTTACGGGCGTTTTCCACCCCCCTGCTAGATCAGCCCCAGCATTTT. The V gene is TRBV11-3, the J gene TRBJ1-5, with D uncertain. The V gene's germline CDR1 is SGHNT and CDR2 YENEEA. V gave up 4 bases and J gave up 5 bases, with 30 bases separating them. CDR3 length: 20 residues.

Only one count was recorded for this clone. The gene calls are TRBV4-1 and TRBJ2-3, with a possible D match to TRBD2 (6 bases). Germline CDR1 MGHRA, CDR2 YSYEKL. V was shortened by 0 bases and J by 4 bases, with 11 bases between the two germline ends. CDR3 size: 15 residues. This CDR3 is CASSQELASPDTQYF. CDR3 nucleotides: TGCGCCAGCAGCCAAGAGCTAGCGTCCCCAGATACGCAGTATTTT.

The chain joins TRBV7-2 to TRBJ1-3, with D unresolved. Trimming cost V 1 base and J 0 bases, with 10 bases left between them. Germline V gives CDR1 SGHTA, CDR2 FQGNSA. This CDR3 region has 16 residues. The DNA of the CDR3 is TGTGCCAGCAGCTTAGACGTCGGACCCTCTGGAAACACCATATATTTT. This translates into CASSLDVGPSGNTIYF.

This clone showed up just a few times. This rearrangement joins TRBV5-1 to TRBJ2-5; 12 positions agree with TRBD2. This CDR3 region has 18 residues. V lost 0 bases, J lost 4 bases, and 10 bases stayed unmatched. Germline V gene sequence: CDR1 SGHRS, CDR2 YFSETQ. The CDR3 reads CASSLDTSGGLTRETQYF. The DNA for the CDR3 is TGCGCCAGCAGCTTGGATACTAGCGGGGGGCTGACGAGAGAGACCCAGTACTTC.

The CDR3 here is CASSLTTGARHEQYF. The CDR3 DNA reads as TGCGCCAGCAGCCTGACAACAGGGGCTCGGCACGAGCAGTACTTC. The chain couples TRBV5-1 to TRBJ2-7, with 7 bases aligning to TRBD1. V was clipped by 4 bases and J by 5 bases; unmatched bases: 12. Germline CDR1 reads SGHRS; CDR2 reads YFSETQ. The CDR3 is 15 residues long.

This chain links TRBV6-5 with TRBJ1-1; D is undetermined. V shed 5 bases and J shed 1 base, with 8 bases lying between them. The germline V gene has CDR1 MNHEY and CDR2 SVGAGI. This CDR3 has 13 residues. The CDR3 protein is CASSTHRNTEAFF. For the CDR3, the DNA is TGTGCCAGCAGTACACACAGGAACACTGAAGCTTTCTTT.

V usage is TRBV21-1 and J usage is TRBJ1-1; the table names TRBD1, a call not compared with the DNA. TRBV21-1 is assigned pseudogene status. CDR3 size: 16 residues. CDR3 loop: CAPPDRGRVILPEAFF. The DNA of the CDR3 is TGTGCCCCACCAGACAGGGGGCGAGTCATTCTTCCTGAAGCTTTCTTT.

J is TRBJ2-3 and V is TRBV4-1; D perhaps matches TRBD2 (5 bases). The V end lost 1 base, the J end lost 1 base, and 12 bases lay between the germline ends. The CDR3 loop spans 16 amino acids. Germline assignment: CDR1 MGHRA and CDR2 YSYEKL. As DNA, the CDR3 is TGCGCCAGCAGCCAAGTACTAGTCATCGGCACAGATACGCAGTATTTT. Its translation: CASSQVLVIGTDTQYF.